Below are 24 T cell receptor beta chains sequenced from a single sample in a study of beta chain features in type 1 diabetes. Findings and limits, study-wide: A moderate, significant TCRB CDR3 shortening appeared in type 1 diabetes across four CD4+ subsets.

Expressed TCRB transcripts got sequenced, as all isolated RNA was reverse transcribed. TCRdb keeps only in-frame clones here, not all; method: immunoSEQ multiplex PCR. The data show under 850,000 clones, with roughly 13% seen just once and approximately 0.022% held by the top ten. These TCRs are of unknown antigen specificity. The sample consisted of naive CD4+ T cells from blood. These receptors all stem from a man between 18 and 29 years old with type 1 diabetes.

This clone was seen only a few times. The chain employs TRBV6-5 and TRBJ1-1, with D unresolved. CDR3 size: 13 residues. CDR1 and CDR2 (germline): MNHEY, SVGAGI. The V end lost 11 bases, the J end lost 3 bases, and 16 bases lay between the germline ends. DNA for the CDR3: TGTGCCGCCTACGAGGGCTGGGACACTGAAGCTTTCTTT. Residues: CAAYEGWDTEAFF.

V usage is TRBV14 and J usage is TRBJ1-1; 7 bases agree with TRBD1. From germline, CDR1 is SGHDN and CDR2 FVKESK. Germline trimming cut 4 bases from V and 4 bases from J; bases unmatched to any gene: 6. CDR3 length equals 14 residues. The CDR3 bases are TGTGCCAGCAGCCTTCGACAGGGAGGCACTGAAGCTTTCTTT. It yields the protein CASSLRQGGTEAFF. Variable domain in full (rest from reference TRBV14 and TRBJ1-1): EAGVTQFPSHSVIEKGQTVTLRCDPISGHDNLYWYRRVMGKEIKFLLHFVKESKQDESGMPNNRFLAERTGGTYSTLKVQPAELEDSGVYFCASSLRQGGTEAFFGQGTRLTVV.

This clone was found a few times. V gene TRBV5-8 combines with J gene TRBJ1-2; no clear D gene. V was trimmed by 4 bases and J by 6 bases, leaving 13 bases between them. This CDR3 is 13 amino acids long. Looked up from germline, CDR1 is SGHTS and CDR2 is YDEGEE. CDR3 in amino acids: CASSLRMGNGYTF. CDR3 nucleotide sequence: TGTGCCAGCAGCCTCCGGATGGGGAATGGCTACACCTTC.

This clone has just a few counts. The V gene is TRBV30, the J gene TRBJ2-1; weak D call: TRBD2 (6 bases). Germline V gene lookup returns CDR1 GTSNPN and CDR2 SVGIG (reference sequence). V lost 2 bases to trimming and J lost 3 bases, with 14 bases between them. The CDR3 contains 15 residues. The CDR3 spells CAWSRAGPSYNEQFF. As DNA, the CDR3 is TGTGCCTGGAGTCGGGCGGGGCCCAGCTACAATGAGCAGTTCTTC. The whole variable domain, remainder taken from reference TRBV30 and TRBJ2-1, is SQTIHQWPATLVQPVGSPLSLECTVEGTSNPNLYWYRQAAGRGLQLLFYSVGIGQISSEVPQNLSASRPQDRQFILSSKKLLLSDSGFYLCAWSRAGPSYNEQFFGPGTRLTVL.

In this sample, this clone turned up a few times. This chain links TRBV7-2 with TRBJ2-7; a possible D gene is TRBD1 (6 bases). This CDR3 region has 13 residues. V dropped 5 bases and J dropped 3 bases, with 11 bases sitting between them. Germline V gives CDR1 SGHTA, CDR2 FQGNSA. CDR3 in amino acids: CASSPGQIYEQYF. CDR3 bases: TGTGCCAGCAGCCCTGGACAGATCTACGAGCAGTACTTC.

The chain carries TRBV10-2 and TRBJ2-5, with a tentative D call TRBD2 (6 bases). CDR1 and CDR2 (germline): WSHSY, SAAADI. The V and J ends lost 6 bases and 2 bases respectively, with 10 bases between them. The CDR3 loop spans 13 amino acids. This CDR3 reads CASRFGGQETQYF. CDR3 sequence (DNA): TGCGCCAGCAGATTTGGGGGGCAAGAGACCCAGTACTTC.

This chain joins TRBV7-9 and TRBJ2-3; tentative D call: TRBD2 (7 bases). Trimming stripped 6 bases from V and 5 bases from J, with 21 bases between. The CDR3 runs to 16 residues. Germline CDR1 is SEHNR and CDR2 is FQNEAQ (reference sequence). CDR3 coding DNA: TGTGCCAGCAGTACCCCCCCGGGGGGCGGAGAAGATACGCAGTATTTT. Translated, it gives CASSTPPGGGEDTQYF. The entire variable domain, with the rest obtained from reference TRBV7-9 and TRBJ2-3, is as follows: DTGVSQNPRHKITKRGQNVTFRCDPISEHNRLYWYRQTLGQGPEFLTYFQNEAQLEKSRLLSDRFSAERPKGSFSTLEIQRTEQGDSAMYLCASSTPPGGGEDTQYFGPGTRLTVL.

The table lists this clone with a few counts. The V gene is TRBV28, the J gene TRBJ2-7; D is ambiguous. This CDR3 has 13 residues. From germline, CDR1 is MDHEN and CDR2 SYDVKM. V lost 2 bases and J lost 4, with 9 bases in between. CDR3 nucleotides: TGTGCCAGCAGTTTAGGTATCCTTTACGAGCAGTACTTC. It yields the protein CASSLGILYEQYF. The full variable domain, completed using reference TRBV28 and TRBJ2-7, is DVKVTQSSRYLVKRTGEKVFLECVQDMDHENMFWYRQDPGLGLRLIYFSYDVKMKEKGDIPEGYSVSREKKERFSLILESASTNQTSMYLCASSLGILYEQYFGPGTRLTVT.

This rearrangement joins TRBV5-1 to TRBJ1-2; D not certain. V lost 4 bases, J lost 8 bases, and 21 bases lay in between. CDR3 length equals 15 residues. Germline V gene sequence: CDR1 SGHRS, CDR2 YFSETQ. The CDR3 DNA reads as TGCGCCAGCAGCCTCTCGGACGGCACCTCCACGGGCTACACCTTC. Translating it yields CASSLSDGTSTGYTF.

This clone was detected only a few times. The CDR3 DNA reads TGTGCCAGCGCTGGGCCGAGACCCTACGAGCAGTACTTC. This encodes CASAGPRPYEQYF. This chain links TRBV28 with TRBJ2-7; no firm D call. The CDR3 is 13 residues long. CDR1 is MDHEN, CDR2 SYDVKM, per germline. V lost 8 bases to trimming and J lost 2 bases, with 13 bases between them.

This clone has just a few counts. V gene TRBV7-2 combines with J gene TRBJ2-3, with D possibly being TRBD2 (6 bases). The V end lost 7 bases, the J end lost 5 bases, and 19 bases lay between the germline ends. The CDR3 is made up of 15 amino acids. CDR1 SGHTA and CDR2 FQGNSA come from the germline V gene. Here the CDR3 DNA reads TGTGCCAGCACCCTAAGTGCGGGGCAACGAGATACGCAGTATTTT. Amino acids: CASTLSAGQRDTQYF.

In its sample, this clone was seen a few times. The genes are TRBV5-4 and TRBJ2-3; the D gene is possibly TRBD2 (6 bases). Germline values: CDR1 SGHNT, CDR2 YYREEE (reference sequence). The CDR3 totals 15 residues. The CDR3 spells CASWGRSSGTDTQYF. In DNA, the CDR3 is TGTGCGAGCTGGGGGAGGTCCTCGGGCACAGATACGCAGTATTTT.

The sample holds a few counts of this clone. The CDR3 region has the DNA TGTGCCAGCAGTACAGGGTCAGAGACCCAGTACTTC. It specifies CASSTGSETQYF. This chain joins TRBV28 and TRBJ2-5; a weak D match, TRBD1 (6 bases). Looked up from germline, CDR1 is MDHEN and CDR2 is SYDVKM. V dropped 5 bases and J dropped 4 bases, with 8 bases sitting between them. This CDR3 has 12 residues.

The CDR3 reads CASSPRTGRETQYF. The CDR3 DNA follows: TGTGCCAGCAGTCCGCGGACAGGGCGGGAGACCCAGTACTTC. This chain links TRBV28 with TRBJ2-5, with 8 bases matching TRBD1. Germline V CDR1 and CDR2: MDHEN, SYDVKM. This CDR3 is built from 14 residues. V lost 5 bases to trimming and J lost 5 bases; unmatched junction nucleotides: 7. Variable domain in full (rest from reference TRBV28 and TRBJ2-5): DVKVTQSSRYLVKRTGEKVFLECVQDMDHENMFWYRQDPGLGLRLIYFSYDVKMKEKGDIPEGYSVSREKKERFSLILESASTNQTSMYLCASSPRTGRETQYFGPGTRLLVL.

Only a few counts were recorded for this clone. This sequence joins TRBV29-1 and TRBJ2-2; tentatively, D is TRBD1 or TRBD2 (5 bases each). V lost 4 bases and J lost 4, with 22 bases in between. Germline V gene data show CDR1 as SQVTM and CDR2 as ANQGSEA. This CDR3 comprises 17 residues. The CDR3 DNA sequence: TGCAGCGTTGTTGAATTCCCGGACAACGGAGGCACCGGGGAGCTGTTTTTT. Residues: CSVVEFPDNGGTGELFF.

V is TRBV29-1 and J is TRBJ1-1, with D uncertain. Per germline, CDR1 SQVTM and CDR2 ANQGSEA. The length of the CDR3 is 13 residues. Between the trimmed V and J ends, which lost 4 bases and 1 base, there was a span of 10 bases. CDR3 loop: CSVGGSSNTEAFF. DNA for the CDR3: TGCAGCGTTGGAGGCAGCTCGAACACTGAAGCTTTCTTT.

This rearrangement joins TRBV10-1 to TRBJ1-1; 9 bases agree with TRBD1. Germline-derived CDR1 and CDR2 are WNHNN and SYGVQD (reference sequence). V lost 5 bases and J lost 11; bases outside the gene matches: 6. This CDR3 has 12 amino acids. The DNA of the CDR3 is TGCGCCAGCAGTAGTGCCGGGACAGGGGCTTTCTTT. Protein: CASSSAGTGAFF.

This clone turned up a few times. The rearrangement uses TRBV5-4 and TRBJ1-4; the D is unclear. This CDR3 is 16 amino acids long. Trimming cost V 0 bases and J 8 bases, with 17 bases left between them. The V gene's germline CDR1 is SGHNT and CDR2 YYREEE (reference sequence). CDR3 in amino acids: CASSLAAAGGGEKLFF. DNA of the CDR3: TGTGCCAGCAGCTTGGCCGCTGCGGGTGGTGGGGAAAAACTGTTTTTT. Using reference TRBV5-4 and TRBJ1-4 for the parts outside the CDR3, the full variable domain is ETGVTQSPTHLIKTRGQQVTLRCSSQSGHNTVSWYQQALGQGPQFIFQYYREEENGRGNFPPRFSGLQFPNYSSELNVNALELDDSALYLCASSLAAAGGGEKLFFGSGTQLSVL.

This clone was observed a few times. V is TRBV6-5 and J is TRBJ2-2; no reliable D call. V lost 7 bases and J 3 bases, leaving 6 bases between the germline ends. CDR3 size: 12 residues. Per the germline V gene, CDR1 is MNHEY and CDR2 is SVGAGI. CDR3 DNA: TGTGCCAGCATGATGTACACCGGGGAGCTGTTTTTT. Translating gives CASMMYTGELFF.

This clone was picked up a small number of times. The chain has TRBV29-1 and TRBJ2-3; perhaps TRBD2 as D (7 bases). The V end was cut by 2 bases, the J end by 0 bases, with 9 bases between. Germline lookup yields CDR1 SQVTM and CDR2 ANQGSEA. This CDR3 has 14 residues. The CDR3 reads CSVERGASTDTQYF. In DNA, the CDR3 is TGCAGCGTTGAACGGGGGGCAAGCACAGATACGCAGTATTTT.

The chain carries TRBV7-9 and TRBJ2-5; 9 nucleotides match TRBD1. The CDR3 length is 17 residues. The V gene's germline CDR1 is SEHNR and CDR2 FQNEAQ (reference sequence). J gave up 2 bases and V 4 bases, and 11 bases lay outside the gene matches. CDR3 nucleotide sequence: TGTGCCAGCAGCTCCGCCGGGGGACAGGGCCCTCAAGAGACCCAGTACTTC. Amino acids: CASSSAGGQGPQETQYF.

In this sample, this clone turned up a few times. The chain links TRBV28 to TRBJ2-1; maybe TRBD1 (5 bases). Per germline, CDR1 MDHEN and CDR2 SYDVKM. The CDR3 covers 15 residues. V was cut by 4 bases and J by 2 bases, with 12 bases left in between. The CDR3 region has the DNA TGTGCCAGCAGTTCCCCAGGGCCTACCTACAATGAGCAGTTCTTC. Protein: CASSSPGPTYNEQFF.

This clone was seen more than once but under ten times. This chain uses TRBV27 with TRBJ1-2, with D possibly matching TRBD1 (5 bases). V shed 6 bases and J shed 4 bases, with 12 bases lying between them. The CDR3 is 13 amino acids. The V gene's germline CDR1 is MNHEY and CDR2 SMNVEV (reference sequence). DNA for the CDR3: TGTGCCAGCAGACTACAGGACTCCTATGGCTACACCTTC. It encodes CASRLQDSYGYTF.

The chain employs TRBV14 and TRBJ1-5; D call uncertain. Trimming took off 0 bases at V and 5 bases at J, with 5 bases between the two ends. The CDR3 runs 13 residues. Per the germline V gene, CDR1 is SGHDN and CDR2 is FVKESK. The chain's CDR3 is CASSQDEYQPQHF. In DNA, the CDR3 is TGTGCCAGCAGCCAAGATGAGTATCAGCCCCAGCATTTT.